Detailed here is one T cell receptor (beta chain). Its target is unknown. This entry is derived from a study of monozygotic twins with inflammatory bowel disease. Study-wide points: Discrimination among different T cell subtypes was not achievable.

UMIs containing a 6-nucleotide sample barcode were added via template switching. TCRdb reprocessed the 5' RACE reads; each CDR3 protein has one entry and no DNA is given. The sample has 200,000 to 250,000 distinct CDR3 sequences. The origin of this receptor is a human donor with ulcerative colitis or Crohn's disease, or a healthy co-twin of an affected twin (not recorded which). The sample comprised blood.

This chain's CDR3 is CASSREEGTDTQYF. The chain has TRBV3-1 and TRBJ2-3; TCRdb reports TRBD2, a call that lacks DNA to check it against. Germline CDR1 is LGHDT and CDR2 is YNNKEL (reference sequence). This CDR3 spans 14 amino acids.